A selection of T cell receptor beta chains follows, all from one sample in a study of shared clonotypes between healthy human individuals. Assay used: immunoSEQ multiplex PCR; TCRdb lists only in-frame clones, some missing. The sample records 2,100,000 or so clones, about 94% being singletons. Source material: naive CD4+ T cells sorted from blood. The receptor set was obtained from a man younger than 35 in good health. Both conserved end residues are part of each CDR3.

j_call	v_call	cdr3_aa
TRBJ1-2	TRBV6-1	CASREGTGSYGYTF
TRBJ2-3	TRBV5-1	CASSSTRTDTQYF
TRBJ2-7	TRBV29-1	CSVRSGSLNEQYF
TRBJ2-7	TRBV5-1	CASSLATVAEQYF
TRBJ1-6	TRBV28	CASSPPEIGNSPLHF
TRBJ1-6	TRBV10-3	CAIRGTGDHSPLHF
TRBJ2-7	TRBV18	CASSRTTGTGYEQYF
TRBJ1-6	TRBV5-6	CASSLGEGPEWPLHF
TRBJ2-7	TRBV2	CASSDGEFKQYF
TRBJ1-2	TRBV27	CASSSTGLGYTF